The TCR beta chain under discussion was sequenced for a study of T-cell reconstitution after alpha-beta-depleted transplantation in children. Between the trimmed V and J ends, which lost 4 bases and 1 base, there was a span of 14 bases. Germline loops: CDR1 SGHKS, CDR2 YYEKEE (reference sequence). This CDR3 contains 16 residues. This clonotype was picked up a small number of times. Unique molecular identifiers were built into the TCRbeta library. MiXCR, run by TCRdb on the PCR reads, gives a single entry per CDR3 protein. Of 640,000 or so distinct CDR3 sequences listed, over 15% are singletons. This receptor was obtained from a human donor who donated a stem cell graft to a child with acute myeloid leukemia. This chain joins TRBV5-5 and TRBJ2-2; D possibly corresponds to TRBD1 (5 bases). Specimen: PBMCs from the stem cell graft donor, collected from the stem cell graft. The CDR3 loop reads CASSPETDRNTGELFF. DNA for the CDR3: TGTGCCAGCAGCCCGGAAACTGACAGGAACACCGGGGAGCTGTTTTTT. Looking up the rest from reference TRBV5-5 and TRBJ2-2 gives the full variable domain: DAGVTQSPTHLIKTRGQQVTLRCSPISGHKSVSWYQQVLGQGPQFIFQYYEKEERGRGNFPDRFSARQFPNYSSELNVNALLLGDSALYLCASSPETDRNTGELFFGEGSRLTVL.